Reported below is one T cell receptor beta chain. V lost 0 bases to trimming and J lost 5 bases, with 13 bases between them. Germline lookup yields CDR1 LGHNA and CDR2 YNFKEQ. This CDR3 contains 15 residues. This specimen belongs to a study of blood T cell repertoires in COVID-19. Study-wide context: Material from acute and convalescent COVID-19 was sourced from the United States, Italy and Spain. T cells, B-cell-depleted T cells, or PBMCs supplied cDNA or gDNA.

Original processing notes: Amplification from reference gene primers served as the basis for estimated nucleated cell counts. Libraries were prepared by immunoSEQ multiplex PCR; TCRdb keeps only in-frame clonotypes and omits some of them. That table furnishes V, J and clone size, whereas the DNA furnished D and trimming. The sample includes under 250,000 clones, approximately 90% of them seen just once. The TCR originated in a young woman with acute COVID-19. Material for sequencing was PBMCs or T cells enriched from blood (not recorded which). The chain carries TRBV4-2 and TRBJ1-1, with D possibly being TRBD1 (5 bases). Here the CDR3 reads CASSQDRAVGTEAFF. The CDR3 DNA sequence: TGTGCCAGCAGCCAAGACAGGGCTGTGGGGACTGAAGCTTTCTTT.